Following are 14 T cell receptor beta chains from one sample sequenced in a study of T cells in women clearing cervical HPV infection. Sequenced by immunoSEQ multiplex PCR; TCRdb stores in-frame clones only, minus some. In all, the sample yields about 30,000 clones. Sample: blood buffy coat. The receptors were gathered from a woman between 18 and 70 years old with a cervical HPV16 infection that either progressed to CIN3+ or cleared (not recorded which).

A word on this clone: The sequenced fragment ends 3 residues before the CDR3 boundary, so the rest is inferred from the germline J gene. The rearrangement links TRBV19 to TRBJ2-2, with D tentatively TRBD2 (6 bases). CDR3 length equals 14 residues. The germline CDR1 and CDR2 sequences are LNHDA and SQIVND (reference sequence). Trimming removed 5 bases from V and 1 base from J, with 8 bases in between. CDR3 DNA (partial): TGTGCCAGTAGTGAGACTAGGAACACCGGGGAG. Protein: CASSETRNTGE. The CDR3 in its entirety is CASSETRNTGELFF.

Points on this clone: The sequenced fragment ends 3 residues before the CDR3 boundary, so the rest is inferred from the germline J gene. The V call is TRBV6-1, the J call TRBJ1-1, with D perhaps TRBD1 (5 bases). The V gene lost 4 bases and the J gene lost 1 base, with 7 bases spanning the gap. This CDR3 has 13 amino acids. The germline V gene has CDR1 MNHNS and CDR2 SASEGT. Incomplete CDR3 DNA: TGTGCCAGCAGTGTACAGGCGAACACTGAA. Encoded protein: CASSVQANTE. The complete CDR3 reads CASSVQANTEAFF.

A note on this clone: Sequencing ends 3 residues short of the CDR3 end; the germline J gene provides the rest. This chain uses TRBV19 with TRBJ1-1; D is possibly TRBD1 (5 bases). The CDR3 consists of 13 residues. V dropped 3 bases and J dropped 5 bases, with 10 bases sitting between them. Germline-derived CDR1 and CDR2 are LNHDA and SQIVND (reference sequence). The CDR3 loop is CASSMRRGTEAFF. The CDR3 DNA, read in part, is TGTGCCAGTAGTATGAGGCGGGGGACTGAA.

Details on this clone: The sequence runs out 3 residues before the end of the CDR3; the remainder is reconstructed from the germline J gene. This chain uses TRBV19 with TRBJ1-2; 8 nucleotides agree with TRBD1. This CDR3 has 14 amino acids. Germline V gene data show CDR1 as LNHDA and CDR2 as SQIVND (reference sequence). CDR3 bases read: TGTGCCAGTAGTACGGACAGGGACCCCTACGAC. It encodes CASSTDRDPYD. The CDR3 in its entirety is CASSTDRDPYDYTF. Variable domain in full (rest from reference TRBV19 and TRBJ1-2): DGGITQSPKYLFRKEGQNVTLSCEQNLNHDAMYWYRQDPGQGLRLIYYSQIVNDFQKGDIAEGYSVSREKKESFPLTVTSAQKNPTAFYLCASSTDRDPYDYTFGSGTRLTVV.

As concerns this clone: The read stops 3 residues short of the end of the CDR3; the missing end is completed from the germline J gene. The chain uses TRBV20-1 and TRBJ2-1; 10 nucleotides match TRBD2. Germline CDR1 and CDR2: DFQATT and SNEGSKA (reference sequence). Losses at the gene ends were 6 bases for V and 8 bases for J; bases not matched to a gene: 10. The CDR3 runs 14 residues. CDR3 bases read: TGCAGTGCCTTTACTAGCGGGAAATATTATGAG. Residues: CSAFTSGKYYE. The complete CDR3 protein is CSAFTSGKYYEQFF.

To note about this clone: The DNA ends 3 residues before the CDR3 does, and the rest of the CDR3 is filled in from the germline J gene. The chain couples TRBV11-2 to TRBJ2-7, with no clear D. The CDR3 spans 11 residues. V lost 5 bases and J 5 bases, leaving 7 bases between the germline ends. The germline V gene encodes CDR1 SGHAT and CDR2 FQNNGV. The sequenced CDR3 bases are TGTGCCAGCAGCCACATGAACGAG. This codes for CASSHMNE. The entire CDR3 protein is CASSHMNEQYF.

Note on this clone: Read coverage stops 3 residues before the CDR3 terminus; the germline J gene supplies the remainder. The rearrangement links TRBV20-1 to TRBJ1-5, with a possible D match to TRBD1 (6 bases). This CDR3 has 13 amino acids. V was shortened by 6 bases and J by 6 bases, with 15 bases between the two germline ends. From germline, CDR1 is DFQATT and CDR2 SNEGSKA (reference sequence). The CDR3 is CSAKGGASQPQHF. The CDR3 DNA, read in part, is TGCAGTGCCAAGGGGGGGGCTAGTCAGCCC.

The part of the CDR3 DNA that was read is TGTGCCAGTAGTAAGCAACAGGGCTACGAG. Its translation is CASSKQQGYE. The full-length CDR3 reads as CASSKQQGYEQYF. The chain uses TRBV19 and TRBJ2-7; a weak D match, TRBD1 (6 bases). The CDR3 is cut off 3 residues early in the read; its end comes from the germline J gene. The germline CDR1 and CDR2 sequences are LNHDA and SQIVND (reference sequence). The ends were cut back, 4 bases at V and 3 bases at J, with 10 bases in the middle. The CDR3 loop spans 13 amino acids.

In the case of this clone: The read ends 3 residues before the CDR3 terminus; that terminus is restored from the germline J gene. The chain uses TRBV5-1 and TRBJ1-1, with 12 bases lining up with TRBD1. Trimming cost V 4 bases and J 4 bases; bases outside gene matches: 5. This CDR3 comprises 15 residues. From germline, CDR1 is SGHRS and CDR2 YFSETQ. The part of the CDR3 DNA that was read is TGCGCCAGCAGCACGGGACAGGGGGCTCGCACTGAA. Protein product: CASSTGQGARTE. The full CDR3 reads CASSTGQGARTEAFF.

As for this clone: Read sequence stops 3 residues before the CDR3 end, and the germline J gene provides the missing end. V and J are TRBV20-1 and TRBJ1-6; the match to TRBD1 covers 9 bases. V shed 6 bases and J 6 bases; nucleotides not matched to a gene: 3. This CDR3 has 13 residues. In germline, CDR1 is DFQATT, CDR2 SNEGSKA (reference sequence). This chain's CDR3 is CSAGQGGNSPLHF. The CDR3 DNA, read in part, is TGCAGTGCGGGACAGGGAGGTAATTCACCC.

Note on this clone: Read data end 3 residues before the CDR3 end; the end is taken from the germline J gene. The rearrangement joins TRBV19 to TRBJ2-1; D perhaps matches TRBD1 (7 bases). This CDR3 comprises 15 residues. Germline V gene lookup returns CDR1 LNHDA and CDR2 SQIVND (reference sequence). V lost 5 bases and J 5 bases, leaving 16 bases between the germline ends. CDR3: CASSGGTVRNNEQFF. The sequenced part of the CDR3 DNA is TGTGCCAGTAGTGGGGGGACAGTTCGAAACAATGAG.

With regard to this clone: At one end, the junction sequence differs from germline, possibly due to a read error. Sequencing ends 3 residues short of the CDR3 end; the germline J gene provides the rest. This specimen includes other DNA sequences encoding the same CDR3. V gene TRBV5-6 combines with J gene TRBJ1-3; D ambiguous. In germline, CDR1 is SGHDT, CDR2 YYEEEE. This CDR3 spans 14 amino acids. The part of the CDR3 DNA that was read is TGTGCCAGCAGCTTGGTGGGCCCCGGAAACACA. Translation: CASSLVGPGNT. The whole CDR3 reads CASSLVGPGNTIYF.

On this clone itself: Read data end 3 residues before the CDR3 end; the end is taken from the germline J gene. The J gene is TRBJ1-2, the V gene TRBV19; D is possibly TRBD1 (6 bases). The CDR3 is made up of 16 amino acids. Looked up from germline, CDR1 is LNHDA and CDR2 is SQIVND (reference sequence). Incomplete CDR3 DNA: TGTGCCAGTAGTATAGATGGGATTGGGGGCACAGATACC. Its protein product is CASSIDGIGGTDT. The CDR3 reads in full as CASSIDGIGGTDTYTF. Variable domain in full (rest from reference TRBV19 and TRBJ1-2): DGGITQSPKYLFRKEGQNVTLSCEQNLNHDAMYWYRQDPGQGLRLIYYSQIVNDFQKGDIAEGYSVSREKKESFPLTVTSAQKNPTAFYLCASSIDGIGGTDTYTFGSGTRLTVV.

Concerning this clone: Coverage ceases 3 residues before the CDR3 finishes, and the germline J gene fills in the end. The chain joins TRBV13 to TRBJ2-4; the D gene is possibly TRBD2 (5 bases). Germline V gene data show CDR1 as PRHDT and CDR2 as FYEKMQ (reference sequence). There are 13 residues in the CDR3. CDR3 DNA, as far as it was read: TGTGCCAGCAGTTCCGGGGTTGGATGGGGT. Protein: CASSSGVGWG. The full CDR3 protein is CASSSGVGWGQYF.